This TCR beta chain emerged from a study of cytomegalovirus exposure and HLA in healthy donors. 13 Jbeta primers and 60 Vbeta primers were used for the PCR. TCRdb keeps only in-frame clones here, not all; method: immunoSEQ multiplex PCR. Among 100,000 to 150,000 clones listed, around 78% were seen once. Notes on the study in general: Sequencing likely produced, as an artifact, a cluster of highly shared sequence variants. The authors later found most CMV-associated TCR beta chains appeared HLA-restricted. The only immune exposure information that was available was CMV serostatus.

About this clone: Antigen unknown.

The CDR3 totals 12 residues. V lost 8 bases and J lost 7, with 18 bases in between. Germline-derived CDR1 and CDR2 are SQVTM and ANQGSEA. The sequenced sample was PBMCs. V gene TRBV29-1 combines with J gene TRBJ2-7, with a possible D match to TRBD2 (5 bases). The receptor's source is a woman between 18 and 29 years old in good health and CMV-seronegative. The CDR3 region is CSPPGDSREQYF. In DNA form, the CDR3 reads TGCAGCCCCCCCGGGGATTCTAGGGAGCAGTACTTC.